Listed below are T cell receptor beta chains from one sample, sequenced in a study of CD8 T cells in ankylosing spondylitis. MiXCR, applied by TCRdb to the 5' RACE reads, yields one record per CDR3 protein. The table shows about 360,000 distinct CDR3 sequences, with about 20% occurring only once. Specimen: blood, either unsorted or a sorted T cell fraction (not recorded which). The receptors stem from a male donor with ankylosing spondylitis or in good health (not recorded which). Both conserved end residues are trimmed from each CDR3. The order of the fields is V gene, J gene, CDR3 length, CDR3 protein.

TRBV2,TRBJ2-7,10,ASIAGAYEQY
TRBV2,TRBJ1-5,12,ASSDSLGNQPQH
TRBV16,TRBJ2-7,12,ASSQAGPTYEQY
TRBV12-3/TRBV12-4,TRBJ2-1,15,ASSLLQGVKGHNEQF
TRBV5-1,TRBJ2-1,13,ASSLGRGLWDEQF
TRBV27,TRBJ2-1,13,ASSNNRGWGGEQF
TRBV7-9,TRBJ2-7,13,ASNSPMGSSSEQY
TRBV7-9,TRBJ2-1,13,ASRFRSSEDNEQF
TRBV7-2,TRBJ1-2,10,ASSEGGYGYT
TRBV6-1,TRBJ2-7,14,AIPRGKGLRLYEQY
TRBV4-1,TRBJ2-7,14,ASSQIAGGPYYEQY